A selection of T cell receptor beta chains follows, all from one sample in a study of blood T cells in healthy people across ages. MiXCR, applied by TCRdb to the 5' RACE reads, yields one record per CDR3 protein. The sample holds a few hundred thousand distinct CDR3 sequences, about 52% seen once. Sequenced input: blood. Source of these receptors: a man in his 60s in good health. CDR3s include the opening cysteine and the closing phenylalanine or tryptophan. The D gene is left open where the match is weak. Clone size is not always given. Where it is, it says once, few, many or a class for expanded clones.

clone_size j_call d_call v_call cdr3_aa cdr3_nt
- TRBJ2-1 - TRBV5-1 CASSVGLFVEQFF TGCGCCAGCAGCGTGGGGTTGTTCGTTGAGCAGTTCTTC
- TRBJ2-7 - TRBV9 CASSGRKGTYF TGTGCCAGCAGCGGACGCAAGGGAACGTACTTC
- TRBJ2-1 - TRBV6-1 CASSPRGGLMGQETQFF TGTGCCAGCAGTCCGCGGGGCGGCTTGATGGGACAAGAGACCCAGTTCTTC
few TRBJ2-7 TRBD2 TRBV4-2 CASSQGGTSTYEQYF TGTGCCAGCAGCCAAGGGGGGACTAGCACCTACGAGCAGTACTTC
- TRBJ1-6 TRBD1 TRBV12-3/TRBV12-4 CASSLGGQRSPLHF TGTGCCAGCAGTTTAGGGGGACAGAGGTCACCCCTCCACTTT
- TRBJ1-1 - TRBV12-3/TRBV12-4 CASSLVDRGTEAFF TGTGCCAGCAGTTTAGTCGATAGAGGAACTGAAGCTTTCTTT
- TRBJ2-3 - TRBV20-1 CSARRSRGDADTQYF TGCAGTGCTAGACGGTCTAGGGGTGACGCAGATACGCAGTATTTT
- TRBJ2-3 TRBD2 TRBV7-6 CASSRGVRFPGGLDTQYF TGTGCCAGCAGCCGGGGGGTTAGGTTCCCCGGCGGTTTAGATACGCAGTATTTT
- TRBJ2-7 - TRBV5-6 CASSFPDSYNEQYF TGTGCCAGCAGCTTCCCGGACTCCTACAATGAGCAGTACTTC
once TRBJ1-1 TRBD1 TRBV4-2 CASSQGQTGDTEAFF TGTGCCAGCAGCCAAGGCCAAACAGGGGACACTGAAGCTTTCTTT
- TRBJ2-7 - TRBV12-3/TRBV12-4 CASSFDGQGLSYEQYF TGTGCCAGCAGCTTCGACGGGCAGGGGCTATCCTACGAGCAGTACTTC
- TRBJ2-1 - TRBV6-5 CATLTWGRQFF TGTGCCACCCTTACGTGGGGTAGACAGTTCTTC
few TRBJ2-4 - TRBV5-5 CASTQAGAKNIQYF TGTGCCAGCACCCAAGCGGGAGCCAAAAACATTCAGTACTTC
- TRBJ1-2 - TRBV6-5 CANSYTGTGGYTF TGTGCCAACAGTTACACAGGGACTGGAGGCTACACCTTC
- TRBJ2-3 TRBD2 TRBV10-3 CAISPGASGSTDTQYF TGTGCCATCAGCCCTGGGGCTAGCGGGAGCACAGATACGCAGTATTTT
- TRBJ2-3 - TRBV13 CASSPLPTDTQYF TGTGCCAGCAGCCCCCTTCCCACAGATACGCAGTATTTT
once TRBJ1-1 - TRBV9 CASSFEPGPQGAFF TGTGCCAGCAGCTTCGAACCGGGGCCCCAAGGAGCTTTCTTT
- TRBJ2-7 - TRBV6-2/TRBV6-3 CASSYQQELNEQYF TGTGCCAGCAGTTACCAGCAGGAGTTGAACGAGCAGTACTTC
- TRBJ1-2 TRBD1 TRBV7-9 CASRMGQGDLYGYTF TGTGCCAGCAGGATGGGACAGGGGGATCTTTATGGCTACACCTTC
many TRBJ2-1 - TRBV18 CASSPGNEQFF TGTGCCAGCAGCCCTGGCAATGAGCAGTTCTTC
- TRBJ2-4 - TRBV7-2 CASSLAQYF TGTGCCAGCAGCTTAGCCCAGTACTTC
once TRBJ2-3 TRBD2 TRBV7-2 CASSLVPRGVDTQYF TGTGCCAGCAGCTTAGTCCCCCGGGGGGTTGATACGCAGTATTTT
- TRBJ2-3 - TRBV29-1 CSVVTDRSTDTQYF TGCAGCGTTGTAACGGACAGAAGCACAGATACGCAGTATTTT
- TRBJ2-3 TRBD2 TRBV7-2 CASSLASGRVIDTQYF TGTGCCAGCAGCTTGGCTAGCGGGAGGGTAATAGATACGCAGTATTTT
- TRBJ2-7 - TRBV14 CASSISVLNEQYF TGTGCCAGCAGCATTTCAGTTCTGAACGAGCAGTACTTC
- TRBJ2-5 TRBD1 TRBV6-5 CASSSRTGTPQETQYF TGTGCCAGCAGTTCCAGGACAGGGACCCCCCAAGAGACCCAGTACTTC
many TRBJ1-6 - TRBV7-2 CASSSGGTSNSPLHF TGTGCCAGCAGCTCCGGGGGGACGAGTAATTCACCCCTCCACTTT
- TRBJ2-7 TRBD1 TRBV5-1 CASSADRDYEQYF TGCGCCAGCAGCGCGGACAGGGATTACGAGCAGTACTTC
- TRBJ2-7 - TRBV18 CASSPDQSSYNEQYF TGTGCCAGCTCACCGGACCAGAGCTCCTACAATGAGCAGTACTTC
- TRBJ2-7 - TRBV3-1 CASRGSYYEQYF TGTGCCAGCCGGGGCTCCTACTACGAGCAGTACTTC
- TRBJ2-1 - TRBV20-1 CSPIAAPINERFF TGCAGTCCCATAGCGGCCCCTATCAATGAGCGGTTCTTC
- TRBJ2-3 TRBD2 TRBV7-2 CASSLTSGPGDTQYF TGTGCCAGCAGCTTAACTAGCGGTCCGGGTGATACGCAGTATTTT
- TRBJ1-2 - TRBV27 CASSSPGVGYGYTF TGTGCCAGCAGTTCCCCGGGAGTGGGGTATGGCTACACCTTC
- TRBJ1-2 TRBD1 TRBV27 CASSAPGQGDYGYTF TGTGCCAGCAGTGCGCCGGGACAGGGGGACTATGGCTACACCTTC
- TRBJ1-2 - TRBV20-1 CSARRSAGVVYGYTF TGCAGTGCTAGACGATCTGCAGGGGTGGTCTATGGCTACACCTTC
- TRBJ2-3 TRBD2 TRBV20-1 CSASGLADTRADTQYF TGCAGTGCTTCTGGACTAGCGGATACCAGGGCAGATACGCAGTATTTT
- TRBJ2-7 TRBD2 TRBV18 CASSLAGAGALYEQYF TGTGCCAGCTCATTGGCTGGGGCGGGAGCTCTATACGAGCAGTACTTC
- TRBJ2-1 TRBD2 TRBV20-1 CSARGRTSGYNEQFF TGCAGTGCTAGAGGGCGGACTAGCGGATACAATGAGCAGTTCTTC
- TRBJ2-7 TRBD1 TRBV10-3 CAISHPGQGSYNEQYF TGTGCCATCAGTCATCCTGGACAGGGCTCCTACAATGAGCAGTACTTC
- TRBJ2-7 - TRBV20-1 CSARPGPSYEQYF TGCAGTGCTAGACCAGGGCCCTCCTACGAGCAGTACTTC
- TRBJ2-5 - TRBV20-1 CSAGIDSSGWETQYF TGCAGTGCTGGAATAGACAGTTCCGGGTGGGAGACCCAGTACTTC
- TRBJ2-1 TRBD1 TRBV25-1 CASSVGQGLLNEQFF TGTGCCAGCAGTGTGGGACAGGGCCTTCTCAATGAGCAGTTCTTC
- TRBJ2-5 - TRBV29-1 CSVGLVRETQYF TGCAGCGTTGGGCTAGTCCGAGAGACCCAGTACTTC